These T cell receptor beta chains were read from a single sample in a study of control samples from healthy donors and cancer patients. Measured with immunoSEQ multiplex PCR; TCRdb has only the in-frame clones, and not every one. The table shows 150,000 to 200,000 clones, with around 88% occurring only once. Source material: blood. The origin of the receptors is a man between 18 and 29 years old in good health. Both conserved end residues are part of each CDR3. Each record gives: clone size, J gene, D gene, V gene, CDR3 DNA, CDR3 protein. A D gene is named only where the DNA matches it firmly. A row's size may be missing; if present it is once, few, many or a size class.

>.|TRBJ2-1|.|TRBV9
TGTGCCAGCAGCGGGACGACAGGTCCAAGGACCAATGAGCAGTTCTTC
CASSGTTGPRTNEQFF
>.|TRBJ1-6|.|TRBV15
TGTGCCACCAGCAGAGAGACAGGCACCTCACCCCTCCACTTT
CATSRETGTSPLHF
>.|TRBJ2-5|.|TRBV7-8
TGTGCCAGCAGCCCGGGGGTGGGCGAGACCCAGTACTTC
CASSPGVGETQYF
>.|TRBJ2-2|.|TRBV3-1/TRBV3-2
TGTGCCAGCAGCCAACTCCGGGACTTGAACACCGGGGAGCTGTTTTTT
CASSQLRDLNTGELFF
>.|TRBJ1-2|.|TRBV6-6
TGTGCCAGCAGTTACTCCGAGGGATTTAACTATGGCTACACCTTC
CASSYSEGFNYGYTF
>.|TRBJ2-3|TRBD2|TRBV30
TGTGCCTATGAGGCTAGCGGGGGGCACAGCACAGATACGCAGTATTTT
CAYEASGGHSTDTQYF
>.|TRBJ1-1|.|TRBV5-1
TGCGCCAGCAGCTTGGATCCAGGGAACACTGAAGCTTTCTTT
CASSLDPGNTEAFF
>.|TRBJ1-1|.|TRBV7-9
TGTGCCAGCAGCTTAGGGGGACAGAACACTGAAGCTTTCTTT
CASSLGGQNTEAFF
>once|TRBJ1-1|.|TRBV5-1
TGCGCCAGCAGTAGTGGGACATCGAACACTGAAGCTTTCTTT
CASSSGTSNTEAFF
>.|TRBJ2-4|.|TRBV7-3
TGTGCCAGCAGCTTAATGGAGTCGGGGGCGAACATTCAGTACTTC
CASSLMESGANIQYF